The 21 T cell receptor beta chains below all came from one sample that was sequenced in a study of blood T cell repertoires in COVID-19. TCRdb's table, derived via immunoSEQ multiplex PCR, lists solely in-frame clones and lacks some. This table has fewer than 45,000 clones, 90% appearing once. Material: peripheral blood. The receptor source for this set is a man in his 60s with active or convalescent COVID-19.

The rearrangement uses TRBV19 and TRBJ1-5; TRBD1 agrees at 9 bases. This CDR3 is built from 13 residues. Losses at the gene ends were 9 bases for V and 4 bases for J; bases not matched to a gene: 4. Looked up from germline, CDR1 is LNHDA and CDR2 is SQIVND (reference sequence). Written as DNA, the CDR3 is TGTGCCAGCCGCGGGACAGGGAATCAGCCCCAGCATTTT. Translation gives CASRGTGNQPQHF.

The chain carries TRBV10-2 and TRBJ2-1, with D possibly being TRBD2 (6 bases). Germline-derived CDR1 and CDR2 are WSHSY and SAAADI. The CDR3 is 13 residues long. The germline V and J ends were trimmed by 8 bases and 6 bases, with 14 bases remaining between them. Here the CDR3 reads CASRLERSNEQFF. The DNA of the CDR3 is TGCGCCAGCCGACTAGAGCGGAGCAATGAGCAGTTCTTC.

The J gene is TRBJ2-1, the V gene TRBV24-1; no reliable D call. The CDR3 contains 14 residues. V dropped 6 bases and J dropped 3 bases, with 11 bases sitting between them. Germline CDR1 KGHDR, CDR2 SFDVKD. DNA of the CDR3: TGTGCCACCAGTCCCGGGTCGGGCTACAATGAGCAGTTCTTC. It specifies CATSPGSGYNEQFF.

V usage is TRBV12-3 or TRBV12-4 and J usage is TRBJ1-1; D is undetermined. The germline V and J ends were trimmed by 6 bases and 8 bases, with 16 bases remaining between them. The CDR3 length is 13 residues. CDR3 amino acids: CASRYSGKTEAFF. CDR3 DNA: TGTGCCAGCAGATACTCGGGAAAGACCGAAGCTTTCTTT.

In this sample, this clone turned up once. The rearrangement links TRBV19 to TRBJ1-5; 8 positions agree with TRBD1. This CDR3 is built from 12 residues. Germline trimming cut 5 bases from V and 6 bases from J; bases unmatched to any gene: 0. CDR1 LNHDA and CDR2 SQIVND come from the germline V gene (reference sequence). The CDR3 coding sequence is TGTGCCAGTAGTGACAGGGGTCAGCCCCAGCATTTT. This translates into CASSDRGQPQHF.

This clone was detected only once. V usage is TRBV28 and J usage is TRBJ2-6; no reliable D call. Trimming left V 3 bases short and J 0 bases short, with 18 bases between. The CDR3 covers 19 residues. Germline V gene lookup returns CDR1 MDHEN and CDR2 SYDVKM. CDR3 residues: CASSFEDNTVNSGANVLTF. In DNA form, the CDR3 reads TGTGCCAGCAGTTTTGAAGACAACACGGTTAACTCTGGGGCCAACGTCCTGACTTTC.

V is TRBV30 and J is TRBJ2-2; TRBD1 agrees at 9 bases. Trimming cost V 4 bases and J 7 bases; bases outside gene matches: 10. Germline lookup yields CDR1 GTSNPN and CDR2 SVGIG (reference sequence). This CDR3 region has 15 residues. In nucleotides, the CDR3 is TGTGCCTGGACTCGACAGGGGGGGTTAAGCGGGGAGCTGTTTTTT. Translated, it gives CAWTRQGGLSGELFF. Filled out from reference TRBV30 and TRBJ2-2, the complete variable domain reads SQTIHQWPATLVQPVGSPLSLECTVEGTSNPNLYWYRQAAGRGLQLLFYSVGIGQISSEVPQNLSASRPQDRQFILSSKKLLLSDSGFYLCAWTRQGGLSGELFFGEGSRLTVL.

In its sample, this clone was seen a few times. The J gene is TRBJ2-7, the V gene TRBV18; D possibly corresponds to TRBD1 (6 bases). Trimming shortened V by 5 bases and J by 2 bases, and 22 bases separated the two germline ends. CDR3 length: 17 residues. The germline gives CDR1 KGHSH, CDR2 LQKENI. The CDR3 bases are TGTGCCAGCTCATTAGACCCAATTTTACAGGGTACCTACGAGCAGTACTTC. It is translated as CASSLDPILQGTYEQYF. Looking up the rest from reference TRBV18 and TRBJ2-7 gives the full variable domain: NAGVMQNPRHLVRRRGQEARLRCSPMKGHSHVYWYRQLPEEGLKFMVYLQKENIIDESGMPKERFSAEFPKEGPSILRIQQVVRGDSAAYFCASSLDPILQGTYEQYFGPGTRLTVT.

This rearrangement joins TRBV6-2 or TRBV6-3 to TRBJ1-5, with a tentative D call TRBD1 (6 bases). The ends were cut back, 6 bases at V and 5 bases at J, with 23 bases in the middle. The V gene's germline CDR1 is MNHEY and CDR2 SVGEGT. The CDR3 is 17 residues long. CDR3 in amino acids: CASSPRGGGPFYQPQHF. The CDR3 DNA follows: TGTGCCAGCAGCCCTAGGGGGGGAGGCCCCTTTTATCAGCCCCAGCATTTT.

The J gene is TRBJ1-5, the V gene TRBV4-1; possibly TRBD1 for D (5 bases). Trimming stripped 4 bases from V and 4 bases from J, with 14 bases between. The CDR3 has 15 residues. Germline values: CDR1 MGHRA, CDR2 YSYEKL. The CDR3 sequence is CASSPAQGGNQPQHF. CDR3 sequence (DNA): TGCGCCAGCAGCCCGGCCCAGGGAGGAAATCAGCCCCAGCATTTT.

J is TRBJ1-2 and V is TRBV2, with 8 positions matching TRBD1. V gave up 4 bases and J gave up 5 bases; unmatched junction bases: 9. Germline V CDR1 and CDR2: SNHLY, FYNNEI. The CDR3 sequence is 15 residues long. This CDR3 reads CASSVGQGALYGYTF. CDR3 sequence (DNA): TGTGCCAGCAGTGTAGGTCAGGGGGCGTTATATGGCTACACCTTC.

The rearrangement joins TRBV6-5 to TRBJ2-3; possible D gene TRBD1, 5 bases. The CDR3 totals 13 residues. V shed 7 bases and J shed 0 bases, with 8 bases lying between them. Per the germline V gene, CDR1 is MNHEY and CDR2 is SVGAGI. CDR3 protein: CASKGFSTDTQYF. In DNA form, the CDR3 reads TGTGCCAGCAAGGGGTTTAGCACAGATACGCAGTATTTT.

The gene calls are TRBV2 and TRBJ1-2; 7 nucleotides match TRBD1. This CDR3 comprises 15 residues. The J segment lost 2 bases and the V segment lost 1 base, leaving 4 bases of the junction unmatched. Germline V gene lookup returns CDR1 SNHLY and CDR2 FYNNEI. CDR3 nucleotide sequence: TGTGCCAGCAGTGAAGAGGGGGCGGAGAACTATGGCTACACCTTC. Translation: CASSEEGAENYGYTF.

This clone has only a few counts. This sequence joins TRBV28 and TRBJ1-1; the D gene is possibly TRBD1 (5 bases). Trimming took off 7 bases at V and 3 bases at J, with 24 bases between the two ends. The CDR3 contains 17 residues. The germline V gene encodes CDR1 MDHEN and CDR2 SYDVKM. CDR3: CASTNPGRGLRHTEAFF. The CDR3, as DNA: TGTGCCAGCACCAACCCGGGGCGGGGGTTGAGGCACACTGAAGCTTTCTTT.

The CDR3: CASTGDYEQYF. CDR3 DNA sequence: TGTGCCAGCACAGGGGACTACGAGCAGTACTTC. The rearrangement links TRBV6-5 to TRBJ2-7; a weak D match, TRBD1 (6 bases). The CDR3 is 11 amino acids. V dropped 7 bases and J dropped 3 bases, with 7 bases sitting between them. Germline V gives CDR1 MNHEY, CDR2 SVGAGI.

J is TRBJ1-1 and V is TRBV27, with TRBD1 as a possible D gene (5 bases). This CDR3 has 12 amino acids. Germline lookup yields CDR1 MNHEY and CDR2 SMNVEV (reference sequence). V gave up 6 bases and J gave up 8 bases, with 13 bases separating them. The CDR3 sequence is CASRRGGMEAFF. The CDR3 DNA follows: TGTGCCAGCAGACGCGGGGGAATGGAAGCTTTCTTT.

The chain is built from TRBV5-5 and TRBJ1-5; D perhaps matches TRBD1 (6 bases). The CDR3 sequence is 15 residues long. V was cut by 4 bases and J by 0 bases, with 11 bases left in between. Germline V gene data show CDR1 as SGHKS and CDR2 as YYEKEE (reference sequence). CDR3 DNA sequence: TGTGCCAGCAGCCTCAGACAGGATAGCAATCAGCCCCAGCATTTT. Its protein product is CASSLRQDSNQPQHF. Drawing the rest from reference TRBV5-5 and TRBJ1-5, the complete variable domain is DAGVTQSPTHLIKTRGQQVTLRCSPISGHKSVSWYQQVLGQGPQFIFQYYEKEERGRGNFPDRFSARQFPNYSSELNVNALLLGDSALYLCASSLRQDSNQPQHFGDGTRLSIL.

V is TRBV18 and J is TRBJ2-7, with TRBD2 matching 15 bases. The CDR3 covers 18 residues. With V trimmed by 4 bases and J by 0 bases, 7 bases remained unmatched. CDR1 and CDR2 from the germline V gene are KGHSH and LQKENI. The CDR3 nucleotides are TGTGCCAGCTCACTGGGGACTAGCGGGAGGTCCAGCTCCTACGAGCAGTACTTC. Amino acids: CASSLGTSGRSSSYEQYF.

The genes are TRBV7-2 and TRBJ2-1; 7 bases map to TRBD2. The V segment lost 3 bases and the J segment 4 bases; nucleotides outside the gene matches: 9. The CDR3 sequence is 16 residues long. Germline V gene data show CDR1 as SGHTA and CDR2 as FQGNSA. CDR3 nucleotide sequence: TGTGCCAGCAGCTTTGAGACTAGCTCCCTTTACAATGAGCAGTTCTTC. It codes for CASSFETSSLYNEQFF.

A single count supports this clone. This chain connects TRBV11-3 to TRBJ2-1; D is undetermined. Trimming shortened V by 1 base and J by 5 bases, and 12 bases separated the two germline ends. The CDR3 loop spans 15 amino acids. Germline V gene data show CDR1 as SGHNT and CDR2 as YENEEA. The CDR3 sequence: CASSLGFRSDNEQFF. CDR3 coding DNA: TGTGCCAGCAGCTTAGGTTTCCGGTCTGACAATGAGCAGTTCTTC.

This sequence joins TRBV27 and TRBJ2-3; no clear D. The V gene's germline CDR1 is MNHEY and CDR2 SMNVEV (reference sequence). The CDR3 has 15 residues. Trimming removed 3 bases at V and 0 bases at J, with 10 bases between. CDR3 in amino acids: CASSLLAYSTDTQYF. Written as DNA, the CDR3 is TGTGCCAGCAGTTTGTTAGCATATAGCACAGATACGCAGTATTTT.